The 8 T cell receptor beta chains presented below share a single source sample, sequenced in a study of blood T cell repertoires in COVID-19. Generated by immunoSEQ multiplex PCR, the TCRdb table keeps only in-frame clones and is missing some. The table includes 65,000 to 80,000 clones, 88% detected once. Sequenced input: peripheral blood. Receptors originate from a man aged 50-59 years with active COVID-19.

The rearrangement links TRBV2 to TRBJ2-1; tentative D call: TRBD1 (6 bases). Trimming pared 7 bases from V and 3 bases from J, leaving 13 bases between. The CDR3 extends over 14 amino acids. The germline gives CDR1 SNHLY, CDR2 FYNNEI. In DNA form, the CDR3 reads TGTGCCAGCACCCCCGGCAGGGGCTACAATGAGCAGTTCTTC. As protein: CASTPGRGYNEQFF.

The chain recombines TRBV18 with TRBJ2-2; TRBD2 aligns across 9 bases. Per the germline V gene, CDR1 is KGHSH and CDR2 is LQKENI. The CDR3 covers 20 residues. With 2 bases clipped from V and 0 bases from J, the junction kept 13 bases outside the gene matches. CDR3 nucleotides: TGTGCCAGCTCACCATATAGGTCGGCGGGAGGGCGGCCGAACACCGGGGAGCTGTTTTTT. Translating gives CASSPYRSAGGRPNTGELFF.

The rearrangement links TRBV5-8 to TRBJ2-5; 9 bases line up with TRBD1. J was trimmed by 0 bases and V by 4 bases; bases with no gene match: 4. In germline, CDR1 is SGHTS, CDR2 YDEGEE. The CDR3 length is 15 residues. In nucleotides, the CDR3 is TGTGCCAGCAGCCAAGGACAGGGGAACCAAGAGACCCAGTACTTC. Residues: CASSQGQGNQETQYF.

This sequence joins TRBV19 and TRBJ2-7, with D tentatively TRBD1 (6 bases). Trimming took off 3 bases at V and 2 bases at J, with 14 bases between the two ends. Germline CDR1 and CDR2: LNHDA and SQIVND (reference sequence). This CDR3 has 15 residues. CDR3 protein: CASSMGQGTTYEQYF. CDR3 nucleotide sequence: TGTGCCAGTAGTATGGGGCAGGGGACGACCTACGAGCAGTACTTC.

CDR3 sequence (DNA): TGTGCCAGCAGCCAAGGGGGCAGGGGAGCCTACGAGCAGTACTTC. This encodes CASSQGGRGAYEQYF. The chain uses TRBV14 and TRBJ2-7, with D possibly being TRBD1 (6 bases). This CDR3 has 15 residues. The V end was cut by 1 base, the J end by 2 bases, with 12 bases between. Per the germline V gene, CDR1 is SGHDN and CDR2 is FVKESK.

CDR3 DNA sequence: TGTGCCAGCAGTTACGTTGTCGGACAGGGGACGCGTGGCTACACCTTC. Protein product: CASSYVVGQGTRGYTF. The chain links TRBV6-6 to TRBJ1-2, with 9 bases that match TRBD1. The CDR3 sequence is 16 residues long. Germline V CDR1 and CDR2: MNHNY, SVGAGI (reference sequence). The junction had 11 bases not matched to a gene; V was cut back by 2 bases and J by 7 bases.

Concerning this clone itself: The same CDR3 can be traced to other DNA sequences in this sample. CDR3 amino acids: CASSPGVYNEQFF. The CDR3 region has the DNA TGTGCCAGCTCACCCGGGGTCTACAATGAGCAGTTCTTC. This chain connects TRBV18 to TRBJ2-1, with D perhaps matching TRBD2 (5 bases). V lost 3 bases to trimming and J lost 3 bases, with 6 bases between them. CDR3 length equals 13 residues. Germline V lookup: CDR1 KGHSH, CDR2 LQKENI.

The rearrangement joins TRBV7-2 to TRBJ1-2, with TRBD1 matching over 7 bases. The CDR3 runs 16 residues. Germline CDR1 SGHTA, CDR2 FQGNSA. The ends lost 0 bases at V and 4 bases at J; junction bases unmatched: 8. DNA for the CDR3: TGTGCCAGCAGCTTAGCGAGACAGGGAGGCGTCTATGGCTACACCTTC. It encodes CASSLARQGGVYGYTF.